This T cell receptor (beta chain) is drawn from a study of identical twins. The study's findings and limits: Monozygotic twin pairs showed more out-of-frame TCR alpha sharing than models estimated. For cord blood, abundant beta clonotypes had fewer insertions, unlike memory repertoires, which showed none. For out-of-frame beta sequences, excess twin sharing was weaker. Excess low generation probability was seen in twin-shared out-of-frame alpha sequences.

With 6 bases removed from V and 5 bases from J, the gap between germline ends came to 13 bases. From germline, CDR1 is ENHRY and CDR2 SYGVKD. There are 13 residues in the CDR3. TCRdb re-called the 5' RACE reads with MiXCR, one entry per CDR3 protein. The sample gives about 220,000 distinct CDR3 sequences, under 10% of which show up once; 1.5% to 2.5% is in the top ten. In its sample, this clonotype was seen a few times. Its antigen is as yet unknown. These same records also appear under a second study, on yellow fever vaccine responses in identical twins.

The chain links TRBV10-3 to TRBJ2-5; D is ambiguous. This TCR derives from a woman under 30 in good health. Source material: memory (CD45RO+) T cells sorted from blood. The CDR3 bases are TGTGCCATCAGCCCCCCGGGTCAGGAGACCCAGTACTTC. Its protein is CAISPPGQETQYF.